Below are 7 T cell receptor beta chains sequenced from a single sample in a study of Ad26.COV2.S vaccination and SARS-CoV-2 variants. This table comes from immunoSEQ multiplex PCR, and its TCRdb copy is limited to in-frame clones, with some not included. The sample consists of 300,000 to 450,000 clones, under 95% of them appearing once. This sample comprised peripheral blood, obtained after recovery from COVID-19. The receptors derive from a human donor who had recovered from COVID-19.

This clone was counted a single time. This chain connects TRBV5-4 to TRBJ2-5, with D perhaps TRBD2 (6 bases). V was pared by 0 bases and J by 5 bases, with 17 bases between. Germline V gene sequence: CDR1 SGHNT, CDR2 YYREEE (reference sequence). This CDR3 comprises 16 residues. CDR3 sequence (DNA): TGTGCCAGCAGCTTGGGGCAGGACAATGGAGGGGAGACCCAGTACTTC. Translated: CASSLGQDNGGETQYF.

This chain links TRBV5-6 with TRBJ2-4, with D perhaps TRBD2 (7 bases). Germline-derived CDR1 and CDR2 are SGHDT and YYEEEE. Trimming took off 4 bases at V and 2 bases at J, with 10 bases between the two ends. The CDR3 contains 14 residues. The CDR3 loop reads CASSHGGPKNIQYF. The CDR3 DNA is TGTGCCAGCAGCCACGGGGGGCCCAAAAACATTCAGTACTTC. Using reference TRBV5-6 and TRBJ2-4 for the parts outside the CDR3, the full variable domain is DAGVTQSPTHLIKTRGQQVTLRCSPKSGHDTVSWYQQALGQGPQFIFQYYEEEERQRGNFPDRFSGHQFPNYSSELNVNALLLGDSALYLCASSHGGPKNIQYFGAGTRLSVL.

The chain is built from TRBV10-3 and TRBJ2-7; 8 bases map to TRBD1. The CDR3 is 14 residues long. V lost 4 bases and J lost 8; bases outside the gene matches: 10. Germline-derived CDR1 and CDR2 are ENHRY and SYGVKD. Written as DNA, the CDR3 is TGTGCCATCAGTGGCCGAGGACAGGGCTATCAGCAGTACTTC. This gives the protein CAISGRGQGYQQYF.

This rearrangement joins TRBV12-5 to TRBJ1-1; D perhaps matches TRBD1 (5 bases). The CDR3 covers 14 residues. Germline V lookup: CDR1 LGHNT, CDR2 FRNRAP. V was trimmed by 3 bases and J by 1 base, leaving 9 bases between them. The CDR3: CASGFQGPNTEAFF. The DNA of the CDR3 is TGTGCTAGTGGTTTCCAGGGACCGAACACTGAAGCTTTCTTT.

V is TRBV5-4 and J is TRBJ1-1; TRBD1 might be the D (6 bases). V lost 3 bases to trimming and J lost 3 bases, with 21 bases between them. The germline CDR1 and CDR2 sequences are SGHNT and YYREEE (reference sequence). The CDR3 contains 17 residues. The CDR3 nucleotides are TGTGCCAGCAGCTGGGCGACAGGCGTCGGGCGAGACACTGAAGCTTTCTTT. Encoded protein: CASSWATGVGRDTEAFF.

CDR3 region: CASSYSHRGEQYF. The CDR3 coding sequence is TGTGCCAGCAGTTACTCGCACAGGGGGGAGCAGTACTTC. This chain uses TRBV6-5 with TRBJ2-7; 8 bases map to TRBD1. CDR1 is MNHEY, CDR2 SVGAGI, per germline. CDR3 length: 13 residues. Unmatched junction bases numbered 2, after V lost 0 bases and J lost 7 bases.

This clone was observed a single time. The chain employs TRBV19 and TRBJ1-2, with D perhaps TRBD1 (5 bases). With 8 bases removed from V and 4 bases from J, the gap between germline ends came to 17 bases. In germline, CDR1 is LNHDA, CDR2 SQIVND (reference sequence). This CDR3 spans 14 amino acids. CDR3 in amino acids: CASCAGTGPYGYTF. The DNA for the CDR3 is TGTGCCAGTTGCGCCGGGACCGGCCCCTATGGCTACACCTTC.